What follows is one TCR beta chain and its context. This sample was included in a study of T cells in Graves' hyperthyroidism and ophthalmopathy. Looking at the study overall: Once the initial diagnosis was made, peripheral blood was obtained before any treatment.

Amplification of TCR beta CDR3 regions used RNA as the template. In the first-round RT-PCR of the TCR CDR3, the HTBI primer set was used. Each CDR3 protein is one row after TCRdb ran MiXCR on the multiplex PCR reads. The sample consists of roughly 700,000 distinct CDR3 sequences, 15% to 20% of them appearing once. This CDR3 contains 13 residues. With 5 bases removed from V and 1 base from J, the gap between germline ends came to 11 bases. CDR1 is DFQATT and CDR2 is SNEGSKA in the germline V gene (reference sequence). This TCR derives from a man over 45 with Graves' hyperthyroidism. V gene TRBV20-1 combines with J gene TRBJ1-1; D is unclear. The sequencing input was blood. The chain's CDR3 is CSAPGESNTEAFF. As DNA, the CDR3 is TGCAGTGCTCCCGGCGAGTCGAACACTGAAGCTTTCTTT.